A selection of T cell receptor beta chains follows, all from one sample in a study of cytomegalovirus exposure and HLA in healthy donors. Sequenced by immunoSEQ multiplex PCR; TCRdb stores in-frame clones only, minus some. The repertoire holds around 200,000 clones, 80% to 85% seen once, with roughly 1.6% in the top ten. Sequencing was done on a sample of PBMCs. These receptor sequences come from a man between 45 and 60 years old in good health and CMV-seronegative. Both conserved end residues are part of each CDR3. A D gene is named only where the DNA matches it firmly. The size of a clone is reported for some rows only, either as once, few or many, or as a class for expanded clones.

D gene	clone size	V gene	J gene	CDR3 protein	CDR3 DNA
TRBD1	NA	TRBV6-1	TRBJ2-7	CASSPRTGSYEQYF	TGTGCCAGCAGCCCCCGGACAGGAAGCTACGAGCAGTACTTC
NA	few	TRBV4-2	TRBJ1-5	CASSPAAGEYSNQPQHF	TGTGCCAGCAGCCCAGCTGCAGGCGAATATAGCAATCAGCCCCAGCATTTT
NA	once	TRBV5-1	TRBJ1-2	CASSHRDNYGYTF	TGCGCCAGCAGTCACAGGGACAACTATGGCTACACCTTC
TRBD2	NA	TRBV10-3	TRBJ2-7	CAISDRLAGGSYEQYF	TGTGCCATCAGTGATAGGCTGGCGGGAGGATCCTACGAGCAGTACTTC
TRBD2	NA	TRBV7-2	TRBJ2-1	CASSLGTSGGARFF	TGTGCCAGCAGCTTAGGGACTAGCGGGGGGGCGAGGTTCTTC
NA	NA	TRBV2	TRBJ1-1	CASSPEMGGSEAFF	TGTGCCAGCAGCCCTGAGATGGGGGGTTCTGAAGCTTTCTTT
TRBD1	NA	TRBV19	TRBJ2-1	CASSPPGQGFDEQFF	TGTGCCAGTAGTCCGCCGGGACAGGGTTTCGATGAGCAGTTCTTC
NA	NA	TRBV9	TRBJ2-3	CASSKVGGRSTDTQYF	TGTGCCAGCAGCAAAGTAGGGGGTAGAAGCACAGATACGCAGTATTTT
NA	few	TRBV28	TRBJ2-7	CASSPGGHRGAYEQYF	TGTGCCAGCAGCCCCGGGGGGCACAGGGGGGCATACGAGCAGTACTTC
TRBD1	NA	TRBV5-1	TRBJ2-7	CASSAGGTGGNEQYF	TGCGCCAGCAGCGCGGGGGGGACAGGGGGTAACGAGCAGTACTTC
TRBD1	NA	TRBV19	TRBJ1-6	CASRYGASTGTPLHF	TGTGCCAGTCGATACGGGGCCTCGACAGGGACACCCCTCCACTTT
TRBD2	NA	TRBV5-4	TRBJ2-5	CASSLSGGGPQETQYF	TGTGCCAGCAGCTTGTCCGGGGGGGGACCACAAGAGACCCAGTACTTC
NA	NA	TRBV7-6	TRBJ1-5	CASSLQDNQPQHF	TGTGCCAGCAGCTTGCAGGACAATCAGCCCCAGCATTTT
NA	NA	TRBV19	TRBJ2-7	CASSIALTTYEQYF	TGTGCCAGTAGTATAGCCCTGACAACCTACGAGCAGTACTTC